Presented here are 13 T cell receptor beta chains from one specimen sequenced in a study of cytomegalovirus exposure and HLA in healthy donors (dated by TCRdb to about 2017). The library was built by means of the immunoSEQ multiplex PCR assay. The multiplex PCR relied on a mix of 60 forward primers for TCR Vbeta segments and 13 reverse primers for TCR Jbeta segments. The clones in this table, taken by TCRdb from immuneACCESS, are in-frame only. Not every clone is retained; where verified, under half of the shortfall comes from an unresolved V gene, and the cause of the rest is unknown. This sample comprises about 170,000 clones, roughly 80% of them detected only once. 0.77% of the sample is in the top ten clones. The sample comprised PBMCs. All receptors derive from a woman between 18 and 29 years old in good health and CMV-seronegative.

The V and J genes are TRBV2 and TRBJ1-2; 7 bases fit TRBD1. The junction had 13 bases not matched to a gene; V was cut back by 8 bases and J by 10 bases. The V gene's germline CDR1 is SNHLY and CDR2 FYNNEI. CDR3 length: 13 amino acids. CDR3 in DNA: TGTGCCAGCGGTAAGGGGGCGGATTCGGCCTACACCTTC. Its protein product is CASGKGADSAYTF. Using reference TRBV2 and TRBJ1-2 for the parts outside the CDR3, the full variable domain is EPEVTQTPSHQVTQMGQEVILRCVPISNHLYFYWYRQILGQKVEFLVSFYNNEISEKSEIFDDQFSVERPDGSNFTLKIRSTKLEDSAMYFCASGKGADSAYTFGSGTRLTVV.

J is TRBJ1-6 and V is TRBV7-9; D is perhaps TRBD1 (5 bases). The V end lost 4 bases, the J end lost 7 bases, and 17 bases lay between the germline ends. The CDR3 is made up of 16 amino acids. Germline V gene lookup returns CDR1 SEHNR and CDR2 FQNEAQ (reference sequence). CDR3 in amino acids: CASSSTDSLRNSPLHF. The DNA of the CDR3 is TGTGCCAGCAGCTCTACCGACAGTCTTCGGAATTCACCCCTCCACTTT.

V usage is TRBV15 and J usage is TRBJ1-5, with D perhaps TRBD1 (5 bases). CDR3 length equals 15 residues. Looked up from germline, CDR1 is LNHNV and CDR2 is YYDKDF (reference sequence). V shed 0 bases and J shed 12 bases, with 18 bases lying between them. CDR3 nucleotides: TGTGCCACCAGCAGAGATAGCAGGGCTAGTCCGGTCCAGCATTTT. Translation: CATSRDSRASPVQHF.

This clone came up a few times. The chain combines TRBV7-3 with TRBJ2-3, with 8 bases that match TRBD2. Germline CDR1 SGHTA, CDR2 FQGTGA. The CDR3 runs to 15 residues. V dropped 2 bases and J dropped 4; count of bases not matched to a gene: 5. CDR3: CASSLFGAGADTQYF. CDR3 sequence (DNA): TGTGCCAGCAGCTTATTTGGAGCGGGAGCAGATACGCAGTATTTT.

V and J are TRBV4-1 and TRBJ1-1; D perhaps matches TRBD1 (5 bases). With 1 base removed from V and 2 bases from J, the gap between germline ends came to 11 bases. The germline CDR1 and CDR2 sequences are MGHRA and YSYEKL. The CDR3 has 15 residues. CDR3 sequence reads: CASSQAHDSNTEAFF. DNA of the CDR3: TGCGCCAGCAGCCAAGCCCACGACAGCAACACTGAAGCTTTCTTT.

The chain carries TRBV28 and TRBJ1-4; tentative D call: TRBD1 (6 bases). The V end lost 8 bases, the J end lost 7 bases, and 20 bases lay between the germline ends. There are 15 residues in the CDR3. Germline V CDR1 and CDR2: MDHEN, SYDVKM. In DNA, the CDR3 is TGTGCCAGCCAACCTCAAGTGGCAGGGGCTGAAAAACTGTTTTTT. This translates into CASQPQVAGAEKLFF.

This rearrangement joins TRBV28 to TRBJ2-4; 9 nucleotides match TRBD1. From germline, CDR1 is MDHEN and CDR2 SYDVKM. The ends lost 5 bases at V and 4 bases at J; junction bases unmatched: 9. This CDR3 contains 16 residues. The CDR3: CASSTGGKGLKNIQYF. The DNA for the CDR3 is TGTGCCAGCAGTACAGGGGGCAAGGGACTAAAAAACATTCAGTACTTC.

V usage is TRBV28 and J usage is TRBJ2-5, with D perhaps matching TRBD2 (6 bases). This CDR3 has 16 amino acids. The germline V gene has CDR1 MDHEN and CDR2 SYDVKM. Trimming removed 5 bases at V and 2 bases at J, with 18 bases between. The CDR3: CASSNEPRLGQETQYF. For the CDR3, the DNA is TGTGCCAGCAGTAACGAACCTCGACTAGGACAAGAGACCCAGTACTTC.

The CDR3 loop is CASSPHSGRTDTQYF. CDR3 DNA: TGTGCCAGCAGCCCACATAGCGGACGCACAGATACGCAGTATTTT. This chain links TRBV7-2 with TRBJ2-3, with D possibly TRBD2 on 6 matching bases. Germline V gene data show CDR1 as SGHTA and CDR2 as FQGNSA. With 5 bases removed from V and 1 base from J, the gap between germline ends came to 13 bases. The CDR3 covers 15 residues.

The chain couples TRBV11-3 to TRBJ2-5; a possible D gene is TRBD2 (6 bases). The CDR3 sequence is 14 residues long. The germline V and J ends were trimmed by 5 bases and 2 bases, with 12 bases remaining between them. Germline V gene data show CDR1 as SGHNT and CDR2 as YENEEA. This CDR3 is CASSPVRGQETQYF. CDR3 nucleotide sequence: TGTGCCAGCAGCCCCGTCCGGGGGCAAGAGACCCAGTACTTC.

The chain couples TRBV14 to TRBJ2-1; 13 positions match TRBD2. The CDR3 is 18 residues long. The ends lost 2 bases at V and 2 bases at J; junction bases unmatched: 6. In germline, CDR1 is SGHDN, CDR2 FVKESK. The CDR3 DNA sequence: TGTGCCAGCAGCCAAATAGGGACTAGCGGGACACCCTACAATGAGCAGTTCTTC. Translated, it gives CASSQIGTSGTPYNEQFF.

This sequence joins TRBV19 and TRBJ2-3; 12 bases agree with TRBD2. Germline values: CDR1 LNHDA, CDR2 SQIVND (reference sequence). The CDR3 loop spans 19 amino acids. The junction had 12 bases not matched to a gene; V was cut back by 4 bases and J by 1 base. The CDR3 is CASSSRGPTSGSGTDTQYF. The CDR3 region has the DNA TGTGCCAGTAGTAGCCGGGGCCCGACTAGCGGGAGCGGCACAGATACGCAGTATTTT.

The sample holds one count of this clone. The chain uses TRBV6-6 and TRBJ2-7, with a weak D call TRBD2 (5 bases). CDR3 length: 13 amino acids. Between the trimmed V and J ends, which lost 10 bases and 7 bases, there was a span of 20 bases. Germline-derived CDR1 and CDR2 are MNHNY and SVGAGI (reference sequence). The CDR3 DNA follows: TGTGCCACCCTGCTAGCCCCGGGTTATGAGCAGTACTTC. Its translation is CATLLAPGYEQYF.